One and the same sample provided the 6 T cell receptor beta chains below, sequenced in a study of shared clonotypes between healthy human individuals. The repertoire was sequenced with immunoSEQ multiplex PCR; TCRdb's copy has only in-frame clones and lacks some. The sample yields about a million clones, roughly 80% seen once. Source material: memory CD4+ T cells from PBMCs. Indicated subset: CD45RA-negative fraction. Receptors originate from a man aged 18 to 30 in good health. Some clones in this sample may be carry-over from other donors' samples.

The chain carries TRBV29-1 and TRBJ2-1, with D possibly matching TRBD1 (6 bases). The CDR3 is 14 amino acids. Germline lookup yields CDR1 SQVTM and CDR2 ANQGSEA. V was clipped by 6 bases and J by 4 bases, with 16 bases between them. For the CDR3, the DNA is TGCAGCGTACAACGACAGGAGGAGTACAATGAGCAGTTCTTC. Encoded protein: CSVQRQEEYNEQFF.

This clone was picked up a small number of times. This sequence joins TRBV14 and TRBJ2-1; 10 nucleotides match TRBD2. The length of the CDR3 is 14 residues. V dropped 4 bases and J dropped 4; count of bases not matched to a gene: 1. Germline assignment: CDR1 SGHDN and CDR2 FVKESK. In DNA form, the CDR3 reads TGTGCCAGCAGCCCACTAGCGGGGTACAATGAGCAGTTCTTC. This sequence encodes CASSPLAGYNEQFF.

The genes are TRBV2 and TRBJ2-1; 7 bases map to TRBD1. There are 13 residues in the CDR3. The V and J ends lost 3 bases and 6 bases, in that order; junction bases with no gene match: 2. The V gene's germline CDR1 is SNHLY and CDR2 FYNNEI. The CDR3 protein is CASSETGFNEQFF. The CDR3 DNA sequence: TGTGCCAGCAGTGAGACAGGGTTCAATGAGCAGTTCTTC.

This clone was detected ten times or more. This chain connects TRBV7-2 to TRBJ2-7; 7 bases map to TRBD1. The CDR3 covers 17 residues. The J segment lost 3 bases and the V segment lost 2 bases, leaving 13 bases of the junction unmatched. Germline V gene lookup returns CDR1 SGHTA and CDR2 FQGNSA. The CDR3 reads CASSLYVSRGFSYEQYF. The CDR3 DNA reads TGTGCCAGCAGCTTATATGTTTCCAGGGGGTTTAGCTACGAGCAGTACTTC. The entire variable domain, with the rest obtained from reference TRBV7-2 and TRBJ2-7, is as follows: GAGVSQSPSNKVTEKGKDVELRCDPISGHTALYWYRQSLGQGLEFLIYFQGNSAPDKSGLPSDRFSAERTGGSVSTLTIQRTQQEDSAVYLCASSLYVSRGFSYEQYFGPGTRLTVT.

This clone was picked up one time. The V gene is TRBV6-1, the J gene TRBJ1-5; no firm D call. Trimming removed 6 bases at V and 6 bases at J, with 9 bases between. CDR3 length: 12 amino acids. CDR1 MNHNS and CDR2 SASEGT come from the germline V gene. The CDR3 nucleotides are TGTGCCAGCAGACTTGACGCTCAGCCCCAGCATTTT. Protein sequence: CASRLDAQPQHF.

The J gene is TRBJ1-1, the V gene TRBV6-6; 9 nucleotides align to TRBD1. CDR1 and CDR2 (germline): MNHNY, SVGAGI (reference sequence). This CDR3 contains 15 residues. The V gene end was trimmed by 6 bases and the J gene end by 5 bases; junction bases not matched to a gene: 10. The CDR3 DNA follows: TGTGCCAGCAGAACACAGGGGGCAGGTAAAACTGAAGCTTTCTTT. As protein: CASRTQGAGKTEAFF.